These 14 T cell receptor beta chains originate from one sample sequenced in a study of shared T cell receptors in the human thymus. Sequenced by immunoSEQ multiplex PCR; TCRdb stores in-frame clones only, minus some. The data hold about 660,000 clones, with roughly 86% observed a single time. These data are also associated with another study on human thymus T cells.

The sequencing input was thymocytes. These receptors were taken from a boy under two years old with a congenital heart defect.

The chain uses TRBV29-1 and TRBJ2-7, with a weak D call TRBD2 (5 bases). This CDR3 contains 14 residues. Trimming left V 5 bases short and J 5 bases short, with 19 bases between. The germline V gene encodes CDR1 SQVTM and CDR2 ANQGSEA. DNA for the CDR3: TGCAGCGTTCCTGCTAAGTTAGGAGGCGACGAGCAGTACTTC. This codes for CSVPAKLGGDEQYF.

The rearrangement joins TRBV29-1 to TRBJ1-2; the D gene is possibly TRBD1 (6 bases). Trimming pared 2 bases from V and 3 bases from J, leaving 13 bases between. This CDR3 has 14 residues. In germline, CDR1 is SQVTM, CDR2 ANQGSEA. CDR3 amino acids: CSVENPGQDYGYTF. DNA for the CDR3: TGCAGCGTTGAAAACCCGGGACAAGACTATGGCTACACCTTC.

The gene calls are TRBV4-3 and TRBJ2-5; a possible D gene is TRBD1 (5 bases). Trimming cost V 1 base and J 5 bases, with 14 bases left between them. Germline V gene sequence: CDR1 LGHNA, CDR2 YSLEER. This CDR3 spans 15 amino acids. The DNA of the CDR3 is TGCGCCAGCAGCCAAGGGTACAGGCCCTCGGAGACCCAGTACTTC. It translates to CASSQGYRPSETQYF.

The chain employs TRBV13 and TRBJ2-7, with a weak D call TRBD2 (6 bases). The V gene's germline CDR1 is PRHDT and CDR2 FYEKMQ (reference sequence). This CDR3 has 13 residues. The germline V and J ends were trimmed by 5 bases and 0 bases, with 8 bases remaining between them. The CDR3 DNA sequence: TGTGCCAGCAGCGGGGGGACCTCCTACGAGCAGTACTTC. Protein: CASSGGTSYEQYF.

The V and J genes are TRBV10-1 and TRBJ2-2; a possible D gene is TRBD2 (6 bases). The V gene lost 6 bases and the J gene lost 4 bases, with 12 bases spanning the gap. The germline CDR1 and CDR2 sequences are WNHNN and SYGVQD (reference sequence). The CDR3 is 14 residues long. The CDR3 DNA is TGCGCCAGCAGGGGGGACTCGCTCACCGGGGAGCTGTTTTTT. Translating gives CASRGDSLTGELFF.

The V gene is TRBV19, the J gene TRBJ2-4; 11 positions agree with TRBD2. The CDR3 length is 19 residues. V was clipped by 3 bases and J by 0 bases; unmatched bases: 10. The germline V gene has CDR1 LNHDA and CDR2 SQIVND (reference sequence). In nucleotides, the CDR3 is TGTGCCAGTAGTATCCTGGTAGCGGGAGGGCCCTTAGCCAAAAACATTCAGTACTTC. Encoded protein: CASSILVAGGPLAKNIQYF.

Here the CDR3 reads CASSRTPYYKRGTDTQYF. CDR3 sequence (DNA): TGCGCCAGCAGCCGAACCCCCTACTATAAGCGGGGCACAGATACGCAGTATTTT. This chain uses TRBV5-1 with TRBJ2-3, with TRBD2 as a possible D gene (6 bases). This CDR3 comprises 18 residues. Deletions cut 4 bases from V and 1 base from J, with 22 bases between. From germline, CDR1 is SGHRS and CDR2 YFSETQ. Filled out from reference TRBV5-1 and TRBJ2-3, the complete variable domain reads KAGVTQTPRYLIKTRGQQVTLSCSPISGHRSVSWYQQTPGQGLQFLFEYFSETQRNKGNFPGRFSGRQFSNSRSEMNVSTLELGDSALYLCASSRTPYYKRGTDTQYFGPGTRLTVL.

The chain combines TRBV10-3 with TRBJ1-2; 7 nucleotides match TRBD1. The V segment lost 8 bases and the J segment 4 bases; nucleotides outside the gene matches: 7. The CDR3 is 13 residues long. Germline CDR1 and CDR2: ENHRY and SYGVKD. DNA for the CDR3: TGTGCCATCGGAGGGGACAGACTCTATGGCTACACCTTC. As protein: CAIGGDRLYGYTF.

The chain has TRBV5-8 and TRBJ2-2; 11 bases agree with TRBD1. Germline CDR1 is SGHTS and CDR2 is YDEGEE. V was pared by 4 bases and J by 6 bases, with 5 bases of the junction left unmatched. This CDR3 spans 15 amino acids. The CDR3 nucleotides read TGTGCCAGCAGCGGCGGACAGGGGGCTCCCGGGGAGCTGTTTTTT. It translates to CASSGGQGAPGELFF.

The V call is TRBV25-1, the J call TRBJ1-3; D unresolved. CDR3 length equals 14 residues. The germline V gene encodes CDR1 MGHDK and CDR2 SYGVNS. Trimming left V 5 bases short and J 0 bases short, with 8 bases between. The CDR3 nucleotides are TGTGCCAGCAGTTTTGGCAGCTCTGGAAACACCATATATTTT. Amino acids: CASSFGSSGNTIYF.

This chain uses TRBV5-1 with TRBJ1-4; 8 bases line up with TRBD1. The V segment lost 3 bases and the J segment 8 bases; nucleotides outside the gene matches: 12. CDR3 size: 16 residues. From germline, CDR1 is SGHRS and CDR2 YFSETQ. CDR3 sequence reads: CASSSSGQVRGEKLFF. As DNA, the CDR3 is TGCGCCAGCAGCTCGTCGGGACAGGTTCGGGGGGAAAAACTGTTTTTT.

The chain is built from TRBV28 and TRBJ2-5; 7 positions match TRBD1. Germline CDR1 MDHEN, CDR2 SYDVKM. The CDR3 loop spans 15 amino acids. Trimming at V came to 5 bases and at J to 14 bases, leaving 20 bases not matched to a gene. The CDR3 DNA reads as TGTGCCAGCAGTAGCAGGACAGGTCAATCGGGCGACCTCTACTTC. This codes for CASSSRTGQSGDLYF.

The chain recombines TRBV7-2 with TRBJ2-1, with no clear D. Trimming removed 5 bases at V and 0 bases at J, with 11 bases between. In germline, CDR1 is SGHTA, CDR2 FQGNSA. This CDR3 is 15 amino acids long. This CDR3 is CASSPPGGSYNEQFF. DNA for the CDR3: TGTGCCAGCAGCCCCCCTGGCGGCTCCTACAATGAGCAGTTCTTC.

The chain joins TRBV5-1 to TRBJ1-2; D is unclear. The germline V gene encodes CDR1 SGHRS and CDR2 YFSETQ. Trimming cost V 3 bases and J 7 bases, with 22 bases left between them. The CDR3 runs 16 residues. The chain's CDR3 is CASSWDRTQPWGGYTF. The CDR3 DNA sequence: TGCGCCAGCAGCTGGGATAGGACTCAACCTTGGGGTGGCTACACCTTC.